These 18 T cell receptor beta chains were all obtained from the same sample, sequenced in a study of T cells after yellow fever vaccination. TCRdb reanalysed the 5' RACE reads using MiXCR and keeps one entry per CDR3 protein. The data hold around 140,000 distinct CDR3 sequences, with 6.5% to 8.5% observed a single time. Specimen: CD4+ T cells sorted from PBMCs, collected 5 days after the yellow fever booster vaccination. Receptors originate from a man aged 25 to 45 who received the YFV17D yellow fever vaccine.

This sequence joins TRBV6-1 and TRBJ2-7, with 9 bases lining up with TRBD1. Germline V lookup: CDR1 MNHNS, CDR2 SASEGT. The CDR3 is 17 amino acids. Germline trimming cut 6 bases from V and 5 bases from J; bases unmatched to any gene: 17. The DNA of the CDR3 is TGTGCCAGCAGCCAAGCCTCCGGGACAGGGTCGGTCCACGAGCAGTACTTC. It encodes CASSQASGTGSVHEQYF.

This clonotype was found many times. CDR3 DNA sequence: TGCGCCAGTGCACGCGGGGGCTCCACAGATACGCAGTATTTT. Residues: CASARGGSTDTQYF. This chain joins TRBV10-2 and TRBJ2-3; a possible D gene is TRBD2 (7 bases). V dropped 9 bases and J dropped 2 bases, with 15 bases sitting between them. Per germline, CDR1 WSHSY and CDR2 SAAADI. The CDR3 is 14 residues long.

At least ten counts were recorded for this clonotype. The V and J genes are TRBV20-1 and TRBJ1-1, with unresolved D. V lost 6 bases and J lost 5, with 19 bases in between. CDR1 is DFQATT, CDR2 SNEGSKA, per germline (reference sequence). This CDR3 region has 14 residues. The CDR3 region has the DNA TGCAGTGCCCCGGCGCTTAACCCGACTACTGAAGCTTTCTTT. Protein product: CSAPALNPTTEAFF.

Details on this clonotype: A much larger clonotype is one base distant, so this may be a read error. DNA for the CDR3: TGTGCCAGCAGCCACGGGGGGATTTCCTACGATGAGCAGTTCTTC. Amino acids: CASSHGGISYDEQFF. This chain joins TRBV5-5 and TRBJ2-1, with TRBD2 matching 7 bases. Germline V gene sequence: CDR1 SGHKS, CDR2 YYEKEE (reference sequence). This CDR3 is 15 amino acids long.

This clonotype was seen ten or more times. The chain employs TRBV6-2 or TRBV6-3 and TRBJ2-1; D is possibly TRBD1 or TRBD2 (6 bases each). The germline V gene encodes CDR1 MNHEY and CDR2 SVGEGT. The CDR3 runs 16 residues. With 2 bases removed from V and 0 bases from J, the gap between germline ends came to 11 bases. CDR3 loop: CASSYPGDFSYNEQFF. In DNA form, the CDR3 reads TGTGCCAGCAGTTACCCAGGGGACTTCTCCTACAATGAGCAGTTCTTC.

This clonotype appeared many times. This CDR3 reads CASSRTNPGPNTEAFF. DNA of the CDR3: TGCGCCAGCAGCCGAACTAACCCTGGGCCGAACACTGAAGCTTTCTTT. The chain has TRBV5-1 and TRBJ1-1; D gene unclear. The germline V gene has CDR1 SGHRS and CDR2 YFSETQ. CDR3 length: 16 residues. V lost 4 bases and J 1 base, leaving 17 bases between the germline ends.

This clonotype was counted at least ten times. This rearrangement joins TRBV4-3 to TRBJ2-1; maybe TRBD1 (5 bases). CDR1 LGHNA and CDR2 YSLEER come from the germline V gene. Trimming removed 0 bases from V and 13 bases from J, with 16 bases in between. There are 14 residues in the CDR3. CDR3 in DNA: TGCGCCAGCAGCCAAGAGGCTGGGCCTAGGGGCCAGTTCTTC. Protein product: CASSQEAGPRGQFF.

The sample holds many counts of this clonotype. The V call is TRBV3-1, the J call TRBJ2-1; no reliable D call. The CDR3 sequence is 17 residues long. The germline V gene has CDR1 LGHDT and CDR2 YNNKEL (reference sequence). The V gene lost 1 base and the J gene lost 4 bases, with 17 bases spanning the gap. CDR3: CASSQGELRRSYNEQFF. CDR3 nucleotides: TGTGCCAGCAGCCAAGGCGAGCTGAGGCGTTCTTACAATGAGCAGTTCTTC.

This clonotype has ten or more counts. The gene calls are TRBV20-1 and TRBJ2-1; 11 bases agree with TRBD2. CDR1 DFQATT and CDR2 SNEGSKA come from the germline V gene (reference sequence). The CDR3 sequence is 14 residues long. V was clipped by 8 bases and J by 4 bases; unmatched bases: 7. The CDR3 region has the DNA TGCAGTCCTCCGGGGACTAGCGGTTACAATGAGCAGTTCTTC. Amino acids: CSPPGTSGYNEQFF.

J is TRBJ2-7 and V is TRBV5-1; 12 bases map to TRBD1. Trimming cost V 1 base and J 5 bases; bases outside gene matches: 4. The CDR3 runs to 15 residues. The germline CDR1 and CDR2 sequences are SGHRS and YFSETQ. The CDR3 is CASSLSGQGANEQYF. DNA of the CDR3: TGCGCCAGCAGCTTGTCGGGACAGGGGGCCAACGAGCAGTACTTC.

Worth noting for this clonotype: Just one base apart from a much larger clone, this may be a read error. The J gene is TRBJ2-7, the V gene TRBV20-1; D call uncertain. Germline CDR1 is DFQATT and CDR2 is SNEGSKA (reference sequence). The V end was cut by 6 bases, the J end by 5 bases, with 11 bases between. CDR3 length: 11 residues. The DNA of the CDR3 is TGCAGTGCAAGACAAAGAGACGAGCAGTACTTC. Protein product: CSARQRDEQYF.

This clonotype was counted at least ten times. V is TRBV11-2 and J is TRBJ2-1; possibly TRBD2 for D (5 bases). V was clipped by 6 bases and J by 1 base, with 13 bases between them. CDR3 length: 15 residues. Per germline, CDR1 SGHAT and CDR2 FQNNGV. The CDR3 here is CASRLRADSYNEQFF. The CDR3 DNA reads as TGTGCCAGCAGGTTGCGGGCGGATTCCTACAATGAGCAGTTCTTC.

This clonotype was counted many times. The chain has TRBV4-3 and TRBJ2-7; D is unclear. Germline lookup yields CDR1 LGHNA and CDR2 YSLEER. The CDR3 length is 16 residues. V lost 0 bases to trimming and J lost 0 bases, with 12 bases between them. Here the CDR3 reads CASSQDWVRNSYEQYF. Written as DNA, the CDR3 is TGCGCCAGCAGCCAAGATTGGGTACGGAACTCCTACGAGCAGTACTTC.

The table lists this clonotype with many counts. V gene TRBV20-1 combines with J gene TRBJ2-5; D remains unclear. The CDR3 has 12 residues. Germline V gene lookup returns CDR1 DFQATT and CDR2 SNEGSKA (reference sequence). V lost 4 bases to trimming and J lost 0 bases, with 6 bases between them. CDR3 bases: TGCAGTGCTATGCCCTACCAAGAGACCCAGTACTTC. Translating it yields CSAMPYQETQYF.

This clonotype was seen many times. The chain employs TRBV5-1 and TRBJ2-1; 13 bases agree with TRBD2. The trim removed 4 bases at V and 6 bases at J, leaving 7 bases unmatched. Germline lookup yields CDR1 SGHRS and CDR2 YFSETQ. The CDR3 is 16 amino acids. This chain's CDR3 is CASSLLRTSGSNEQFF. For the CDR3, the DNA is TGCGCCAGCAGCCTACTTCGGACTAGCGGGAGCAATGAGCAGTTCTTC.

This clonotype came up many times. V gene TRBV19 combines with J gene TRBJ2-7, with 8 bases lining up with TRBD2. CDR3 length: 13 residues. In germline, CDR1 is LNHDA, CDR2 SQIVND (reference sequence). V lost 5 bases to trimming and J lost 3 bases; unmatched junction nucleotides: 3. CDR3 sequence reads: CASSPGLGYEQYF. CDR3 nucleotide sequence: TGTGCCAGTAGTCCGGGACTAGGCTACGAGCAGTACTTC.

This clonotype showed up just a few times. This sequence joins TRBV7-2 and TRBJ1-3, with no clear D. The CDR3 is 15 amino acids. CDR1 and CDR2 (germline): SGHTA, FQGNSA. Trimming removed 2 bases from V and 4 bases from J, with 12 bases in between. The CDR3 sequence is CASSLTGVPGNTIYF. Here the CDR3 DNA reads TGTGCCAGCAGCTTAACCGGGGTCCCCGGAAACACCATATATTTT.

This clonotype was picked up many times. The rearrangement uses TRBV10-3 and TRBJ2-7, with no clear D. CDR1 and CDR2 from the germline V gene are ENHRY and SYGVKD. The germline V and J ends were trimmed by 3 bases and 3 bases, with 9 bases remaining between them. This CDR3 contains 13 residues. The DNA for the CDR3 is TGTGCCATCAGTGATTGGTCTAACTACGAGCAGTACTTC. It translates to CAISDWSNYEQYF.